Listed below are T cell receptor beta chains from one sample, sequenced in a study of early T cells in non-severe SARS-CoV-2 infection. TCRdb analysed the 5' RACE reads with MiXCR anew, one entry per CDR3 protein. The table includes tens of thousands of distinct CDR3 sequences, about a tenth detected once. The sample consisted of whole blood, taken at baseline. Receptors were obtained from an adult who was a healthcare worker with PCR-confirmed SARS-CoV-2 infection or an uninfected control (not recorded which). The CDR3 runs from the conserved cysteine through the conserved F or W. D genes are given only for firm matches. Rows may omit the clone size; those that give it use once, few, many or a size class.

D: TRBD2
size: many
V: TRBV7-9
J: TRBJ2-1
CDR3: CASSYSGTSAYEQFF
DNA: TGTGCCAGCAGCTATTCCGGGACTAGCGCCTATGAGCAGTTCTTC

D: -
size: few
V: TRBV5-6
J: TRBJ1-1
CDR3: CASSLSYGNTEAFF
DNA: TGTGCCAGCAGCTTGAGCTACGGGAACACTGAAGCTTTCTTT

D: -
size: few
V: TRBV19
J: TRBJ2-2
CDR3: CASSGQRNTGELFF
DNA: TGTGCCAGTAGTGGACAGAGGAACACCGGGGAGCTGTTTTTT

D: -
size: many
V: TRBV13
J: TRBJ2-2
CDR3: CASETPGTGELFF
DNA: TGTGCCAGCGAGACCCCAGGCACCGGGGAGCTGTTTTTT

D: -
size: few
V: TRBV7-2
J: TRBJ2-3
CDR3: CASSLDGQSTDTQYF
DNA: TGTGCCAGCAGCTTAGACGGCCAGAGTACAGATACGCAGTATTTT

D: TRBD2
size: -
V: TRBV6-2/TRBV6-3
J: TRBJ2-1
CDR3: CASGGLAGYNEQFF
DNA: TGTGCCAGCGGAGGGCTAGCGGGATACAATGAGCAGTTCTTC

D: -
size: -
V: TRBV27
J: TRBJ1-1
CDR3: CASSPWTLENTEAFF
DNA: TGTGCCAGCAGTCCCTGGACGCTCGAGAACACTGAAGCTTTCTTT

D: TRBD1
size: many
V: TRBV11-2
J: TRBJ2-3
CDR3: CASRKTGFADTQYF
DNA: TGTGCCAGCAGGAAGACAGGGTTTGCAGATACGCAGTATTTT

D: -
size: many
V: TRBV18
J: TRBJ1-4
CDR3: CASSRTPSLTNEKLFF
DNA: TGTGCCAGCTCCCGTACGCCAAGTCTAACCAATGAAAAACTGTTTTTT

D: TRBD2
size: -
V: TRBV30
J: TRBJ2-5
CDR3: CAWSNGGAQETQYF
DNA: TGTGCCTGGAGTAACGGGGGGGCGCAAGAGACCCAGTACTTC

D: -
size: few
V: TRBV4-3
J: TRBJ2-7
CDR3: CASSQGVRKSYEQYF
DNA: TGCGCCAGCAGCCAAGGGGTCAGGAAATCCTACGAGCAGTACTTC

D: -
size: many
V: TRBV6-6
J: TRBJ1-1
CDR3: CASSYIGGMNTEAFF
DNA: TGTGCCAGCAGTTACATTGGGGGGATGAACACTGAAGCTTTCTTT

D: -
size: few
V: TRBV30
J: TRBJ2-7
CDR3: CAWSSLGGTYEQYF
DNA: TGTGCCTGGAGCTCCCTAGGGGGAACCTACGAGCAGTACTTC

D: TRBD2
size: few
V: TRBV7-9
J: TRBJ2-7
CDR3: CASSPGTSGDYEQYF
DNA: TGTGCCAGCAGCCCCGGGACTAGCGGGGACTACGAGCAGTACTTC

D: -
size: few
V: TRBV6-2/TRBV6-3
J: TRBJ2-7
CDR3: CASSYPFEGGSYEQYF
DNA: TGTGCCAGCAGTTACCCCTTTGAAGGAGGCTCCTACGAGCAGTACTTC

D: -
size: many
V: TRBV7-6
J: TRBJ2-2
CDR3: CASSLIRGRALSANTGELFF
DNA: TGTGCCAGCAGCCTTATAAGGGGCAGGGCACTTTCCGCGAACACCGGGGAGCTGTTTTTT

D: TRBD1
size: few
V: TRBV19
J: TRBJ1-5
CDR3: CATKGNRQGSNQPQHF
DNA: TGTGCCACCAAGGGAAACAGACAGGGAAGCAATCAGCCCCAGCATTTT

D: -
size: -
V: TRBV5-5
J: TRBJ2-7
CDR3: CASGGYEQYF
DNA: TGTGCCAGCGGGGGATACGAGCAGTACTTC

D: -
size: many
V: TRBV5-5
J: TRBJ2-5
CDR3: CASSFVGREETQYF
DNA: TGTGCCAGCAGCTTCGTGGGCAGGGAAGAGACCCAGTACTTC

D: -
size: -
V: TRBV2
J: TRBJ2-3
CDR3: CASSGGITDTQYF
DNA: TGTGCCAGCAGTGGGGGGATCACAGATACGCAGTATTTT

D: TRBD2
size: many
V: TRBV6-5
J: TRBJ2-1
CDR3: CASSYSGGLAYNEQFF
DNA: TGTGCCAGCAGTTACTCGGGGGGACTAGCCTACAATGAGCAGTTCTTC

D: -
size: many
V: TRBV7-6
J: TRBJ2-3
CDR3: CASSLAARADTQYF
DNA: TGTGCCAGCAGCTTAGCAGCTCGCGCCGATACGCAGTATTTT

D: TRBD1
size: many
V: TRBV5-1
J: TRBJ2-3
CDR3: CASSSGQGLTDTQYF
DNA: TGCGCCAGCAGCTCGGGACAGGGACTCACAGATACGCAGTATTTT

D: -
size: few
V: TRBV29-1
J: TRBJ2-7
CDR3: CSVVLWDTAYEQYF
DNA: TGCAGCGTTGTTCTCTGGGACACAGCTTACGAGCAGTACTTC

D: -
size: many
V: TRBV7-9
J: TRBJ1-2
CDR3: CASMSNRAYGYTF
DNA: TGTGCCAGCATGAGTAACAGAGCCTATGGCTACACCTTC

D: TRBD1
size: -
V: TRBV6-2/TRBV6-3
J: TRBJ1-6
CDR3: CASSFPGTGDYNSPLHF
DNA: TGTGCCAGCAGTTTCCCCGGGACAGGGGACTATAATTCACCCCTCCACTTT

D: TRBD1
size: few
V: TRBV6-1
J: TRBJ2-5
CDR3: CASRFTQGDGETQYF
DNA: TGTGCCAGCAGGTTTACACAGGGGGATGGAGAGACCCAGTACTTC

D: -
size: few
V: TRBV4-1
J: TRBJ2-5
CDR3: CASSPLINLRQEQETQYF
DNA: TGCGCCAGCAGCCCGCTCATCAACCTAAGACAGGAGCAAGAGACCCAGTACTTC

D: -
size: few
V: TRBV6-2/TRBV6-3
J: TRBJ1-1
CDR3: CASSFYRVRAPEAFF
DNA: TGTGCCAGCAGTTTTTACAGGGTCCGGGCTCCTGAAGCTTTCTTT

D: TRBD2
size: few
V: TRBV10-2
J: TRBJ2-1
CDR3: CASSEPSGGVNEQFF
DNA: TGCGCCAGCAGTGAACCCAGCGGGGGGGTTAATGAGCAGTTCTTC

D: -
size: few
V: TRBV7-2
J: TRBJ2-5
CDR3: CASSRGLETQYF
DNA: TGTGCCAGCAGCCGGGGTCTGGAGACCCAGTACTTC

D: TRBD1
size: many
V: TRBV29-1
J: TRBJ2-3
CDR3: CSVEGGDRATDTQYF
DNA: TGCAGCGTTGAAGGGGGGGACAGGGCCACAGATACGCAGTATTTT

D: TRBD1
size: -
V: TRBV5-1
J: TRBJ2-2
CDR3: CASNLTPGQGNTGELFF
DNA: TGCGCCAGCAACCTTACACCGGGACAGGGGAACACCGGGGAGCTGTTTTTT

D: -
size: few
V: TRBV12-3/TRBV12-4
J: TRBJ2-1
CDR3: CASSLETDNEQFF
DNA: TGTGCCAGCAGTTTGGAGACAGACAATGAGCAGTTCTTC

D: -
size: -
V: TRBV9
J: TRBJ2-1
CDR3: CASSGTRGNEQFF
DNA: TGTGCCAGCAGCGGAACAAGGGGCAATGAGCAGTTCTTC

D: TRBD1
size: few
V: TRBV20-1
J: TRBJ1-2
CDR3: CSASPGTADGYTF
DNA: TGCAGTGCTAGCCCCGGGACAGCTGATGGCTACACCTTC

D: -
size: many
V: TRBV7-2
J: TRBJ2-1
CDR3: CASSPVQVRNEQFF
DNA: TGTGCCAGCAGCCCGGTCCAGGTTCGTAATGAGCAGTTCTTC

D: -
size: -
V: TRBV5-6
J: TRBJ2-7
CDR3: CASSPMTVSYEQYF
DNA: TGTGCCAGCAGCCCAATGACAGTCTCCTACGAGCAGTACTTC

D: -
size: many
V: TRBV6-2/TRBV6-3
J: TRBJ1-6
CDR3: CASTAVLSYNSPLHF
DNA: TGTGCCAGCACTGCGGTACTCTCCTATAATTCACCCCTCCACTTT

D: -
size: -
V: TRBV11-2
J: TRBJ2-4
CDR3: CASSLSQGWNIQYF
DNA: TGTGCCAGCAGCCTCTCACAGGGCTGGAACATTCAGTACTTC

D: -
size: many
V: TRBV4-3
J: TRBJ2-7
CDR3: CASSRGSDPRDEQYF
DNA: TGCGCCAGCAGCCGGGGGTCGGACCCGAGGGACGAGCAGTACTTC